These 25 T cell receptor beta chains originate from one sample sequenced in a study of blood T cell repertoires in COVID-19. Produced via immunoSEQ multiplex PCR; TCRdb's table is partial and in-frame only. Among 300,000 to 450,000 clones listed, approximately 86% were seen once. The sequencing input was peripheral blood. The receptors shown here come from a human donor in a cohort sampled during active COVID-19.

The chain combines TRBV21-1 with TRBJ2-3; the D call in the table, TRBD2, was not verified against the DNA. TRBV21-1 is marked as a pseudogene. This CDR3 is 17 amino acids long. The CDR3 here is CASSKLGGHPCTDTQYF. The CDR3 DNA reads as TGTGCCAGCAGCAAATTGGGGGGTCACCCCTGCACAGATACGCAGTATTTT.

The chain has TRBV2 and TRBJ2-7, with 14 bases that match TRBD2. V dropped 7 bases and J dropped 3; count of bases not matched to a gene: 14. Germline loops: CDR1 SNHLY, CDR2 FYNNEI. The CDR3 runs to 18 residues. The CDR3 sequence: CASTRLAGGLDSFYEQYF. DNA of the CDR3: TGTGCCAGCACCAGACTAGCGGGAGGGCTCGATTCTTTCTACGAGCAGTACTTC.

The chain couples TRBV4-1 to TRBJ2-7; D might be TRBD1 (6 bases). Between the trimmed V and J ends, which lost 1 base and 3 bases, there was a span of 13 bases. The CDR3 extends over 15 amino acids. Looked up from germline, CDR1 is MGHRA and CDR2 is YSYEKL. CDR3 in amino acids: CASSQGTVANYEQYF. DNA for the CDR3: TGCGCCAGCAGCCAAGGGACAGTGGCAAACTACGAGCAGTACTTC.

This chain uses TRBV7-3 with TRBJ2-1; D unclear. Germline values: CDR1 SGHTA, CDR2 FQGTGA. V was cut by 1 base and J by 8 bases, with 9 bases left in between. The CDR3 consists of 13 residues. CDR3 residues: CASSLNLGDEQFF. The CDR3, as DNA: TGTGCCAGCAGCTTAAACCTAGGAGATGAGCAGTTCTTC.

Turning to this clone: The same CDR3 also results from other DNA sequences found in this sample. CDR3 bases: TGTGCCAGCAGGCGAGGGGACAGGGGGTTGTTATGGGACACTGAAGCTTTCTTT. It codes for CASRRGDRGLLWDTEAFF. The chain links TRBV5-6 to TRBJ1-1; 11 bases are shared with TRBD1. CDR3 length equals 18 residues. The V segment lost 5 bases and the J segment 3 bases; nucleotides outside the gene matches: 15. Germline V gene lookup returns CDR1 SGHDT and CDR2 YYEEEE.

The rearrangement uses TRBV20-1 and TRBJ2-1, with no clear D. With 3 bases removed from V and 7 bases from J, the gap between germline ends came to 13 bases. Germline V lookup: CDR1 DFQATT, CDR2 SNEGSKA (reference sequence). The CDR3 runs 13 residues. CDR3 loop: CSASVAGVNEQFF. The CDR3 DNA follows: TGCAGTGCTAGTGTGGCAGGTGTAAATGAGCAGTTCTTC.

The J gene is TRBJ2-2, the V gene TRBV7-3, with a possible D match to TRBD1 (6 bases). From germline, CDR1 is SGHTA and CDR2 FQGTGA. CDR3 size: 15 residues. The ends were cut back, 5 bases at V and 1 base at J, with 11 bases in the middle. The CDR3 spells CASSDKTGNTGELFF. DNA for the CDR3: TGTGCCAGCAGCGATAAGACAGGGAACACCGGGGAGCTGTTTTTT.

This chain uses TRBV19 with TRBJ1-1; 9 bases map to TRBD1. V shed 7 bases, J shed 4 bases, and the junction held 10 bases outside the gene matches. The CDR3 has 15 amino acids. Germline V gene lookup returns CDR1 LNHDA and CDR2 SQIVND (reference sequence). In DNA form, the CDR3 reads TGTGCCAGTACAATCACAGGGGGCTCGAGCACTGAAGCTTTCTTT. Its protein is CASTITGGSSTEAFF.

This clone has more than one count but fewer than ten. The CDR3 bases are TGTGCCTGGAGGAGGGGACTTGCCACCGGGGAGCTGTTTTTT. Encoded protein: CAWRRGLATGELFF. V and J are TRBV30 and TRBJ2-2; TRBD2 might be the D (6 bases). This CDR3 region has 14 residues. Germline assignment: CDR1 GTSNPN and CDR2 SVGIG (reference sequence). V was clipped by 3 bases and J by 4 bases, with 12 bases between them.

The chain uses TRBV7-3 and TRBJ1-5; D is possibly TRBD1 (6 bases). The CDR3 has 15 residues. The germline CDR1 and CDR2 sequences are SGHTA and FQGTGA. Trimming took off 9 bases at V and 4 bases at J, with 19 bases between the two ends. Here the CDR3 reads CASTNRVGVNQPQHF. The CDR3 region has the DNA TGTGCCAGTACCAACAGGGTTGGAGTGAATCAGCCCCAGCATTTT. The complete variable domain, with remaining parts taken from reference TRBV7-3 and TRBJ1-5, reads GAGVSQTPSNKVTEKGKYVELRCDPISGHTALYWYRQSLGQGPEFLIYFQGTGAADDSGLPNDRFFAVRPEGSVSTLKIQRTERGDSAVYLCASTNRVGVNQPQHFGDGTRLSIL.

Concerning this clone itself: Additional DNA sequences in this sample encode the identical CDR3. The rearrangement links TRBV10-3 to TRBJ2-1, with 9 nucleotides matching TRBD2. V was pared by 0 bases and J by 4 bases, with 1 base of the junction left unmatched. This CDR3 contains 15 residues. CDR1 and CDR2 (germline): ENHRY, SYGVKD. This CDR3 is CAISESREGYNEQFF. The CDR3 region has the DNA TGTGCCATCAGTGAGTCGCGGGAGGGTTACAATGAGCAGTTCTTC.

The V call is TRBV5-1, the J call TRBJ2-2; D is perhaps TRBD1 (5 bases). Germline CDR1 reads SGHRS; CDR2 reads YFSETQ. This CDR3 comprises 15 residues. The V end lost 1 base, the J end lost 5 bases, and 12 bases lay between the germline ends. DNA of the CDR3: TGCGCCAGCAGCTTGACAGGCCCAATTACCGGGGAGCTGTTTTTT. Amino acid sequence: CASSLTGPITGELFF.

As to this clone: The sample carries other DNA sequences with the same CDR3. The V gene is TRBV19, the J gene TRBJ1-1; D not certain. V lost 3 bases and J 2 bases, leaving 13 bases between the germline ends. From germline, CDR1 is LNHDA and CDR2 SQIVND (reference sequence). This CDR3 region has 15 residues. This CDR3 reads CASSIAHRLNTEAFF. Here the CDR3 DNA reads TGTGCCAGTAGTATCGCGCATAGACTTAACACTGAAGCTTTCTTT.

The rearrangement joins TRBV9 to TRBJ2-2, with 13 nucleotides matching TRBD2. V shed 2 bases, J shed 6 bases, and the junction held 13 bases outside the gene matches. This CDR3 is built from 19 residues. CDR1 is SGDLS, CDR2 YYNGEE, per germline. The CDR3 nucleotides are TGTGCCAGCAGCGTCGGCGATCTAGGGACTAGCGGGAAGGCCGGGGAGCTGTTTTTT. This sequence encodes CASSVGDLGTSGKAGELFF.

The chain employs TRBV28 and TRBJ1-1; D may be TRBD1 (5 bases). The V end lost 6 bases, the J end lost 0 bases, and 17 bases lay between the germline ends. Germline CDR1 MDHEN, CDR2 SYDVKM. The CDR3 is 16 amino acids. CDR3: CASSPRDFRLNTEAFF. The DNA for the CDR3 is TGTGCCAGCAGCCCCCGGGACTTCAGATTGAACACTGAAGCTTTCTTT.

The V call is TRBV7-2, the J call TRBJ1-2, with 7 bases fitting TRBD1. With 5 bases clipped from V and 5 bases from J, the junction kept 5 bases outside the gene matches. This CDR3 comprises 13 residues. Germline V gene lookup returns CDR1 SGHTA and CDR2 FQGNSA. CDR3 loop: CASSRPTGYGYTF. CDR3 bases: TGTGCCAGCAGCCGCCCGACAGGGTATGGCTACACCTTC.

The J gene is TRBJ1-5, the V gene TRBV11-3, with D unresolved. From germline, CDR1 is SGHNT and CDR2 YENEEA. The V end lost 0 bases, the J end lost 5 bases, and 23 bases lay between the germline ends. The CDR3 covers 19 residues. Here the CDR3 DNA reads TGTGCCAGCAGCTTAGATCGAGAAAACAGATTGGGCCTCTATCAGCCCCAGCATTTT. Its protein product is CASSLDRENRLGLYQPQHF.

A single count supports this clone. The V gene is TRBV6-5, the J gene TRBJ1-2; no reliable D call. This CDR3 comprises 14 residues. Germline V CDR1 and CDR2: MNHEY, SVGAGI. V lost 6 bases, J lost 5 bases, and 16 bases lay in between. The CDR3 loop reads CASSSGSRMYGYTF. The CDR3, as DNA: TGTGCCAGCAGCTCGGGGTCCCGTATGTATGGCTACACCTTC.

For the CDR3, the DNA is TGTGCCAGCAGCTTAGCCCCGGCAGGGGGCACTGGGGAGCAGTACTTC. It encodes CASSLAPAGGTGEQYF. The chain couples TRBV7-9 to TRBJ2-7, with 8 bases identical to TRBD1. CDR3 length: 16 residues. Germline V lookup: CDR1 SEHNR, CDR2 FQNEAQ (reference sequence). The V segment lost 0 bases and the J segment 7 bases; nucleotides outside the gene matches: 11.

This clone occurred once. This sequence joins TRBV19 and TRBJ2-1, with 9 bases matching TRBD1. CDR1 is LNHDA and CDR2 is SQIVND in the germline V gene (reference sequence). The length of the CDR3 is 14 residues. V lost 6 bases to trimming and J lost 4 bases; unmatched junction nucleotides: 4. CDR3 region: CASRPGQGYNEQFF. The CDR3 bases are TGTGCCAGTAGGCCGGGACAGGGATACAATGAGCAGTTCTTC.

The V call is TRBV20-1, the J call TRBJ1-4, with no clear D. The germline V gene has CDR1 DFQATT and CDR2 SNEGSKA (reference sequence). This CDR3 has 13 residues. Trimming took off 3 bases at V and 2 bases at J, with 7 bases between the two ends. The CDR3: CSASSETNEKLFF. CDR3 coding DNA: TGCAGTGCTAGTTCCGAGACTAATGAAAAACTGTTTTTT.

The chain is built from TRBV30 and TRBJ1-1; weak D call: TRBD1 (5 bases). Germline V lookup: CDR1 GTSNPN, CDR2 SVGIG (reference sequence). V shed 3 bases and J shed 0 bases, with 17 bases lying between them. The CDR3 loop spans 16 amino acids. CDR3 DNA sequence: TGTGCCTGGAGGGAACAGGTCCTCTTCATGAACACTGAAGCTTTCTTT. Its translation is CAWREQVLFMNTEAFF.

The J gene is TRBJ2-7, the V gene TRBV13; 7 bases line up with TRBD2. The CDR3 runs 14 residues. Germline CDR1 PRHDT, CDR2 FYEKMQ (reference sequence). V gave up 4 bases and J gave up 0 bases; unmatched junction bases: 3. CDR3 in amino acids: CASSSKRGSYEQYF. DNA for the CDR3: TGTGCCAGCAGCTCTAAGCGGGGCTCCTACGAGCAGTACTTC.

The chain carries TRBV3-1 (or the pseudogene TRBV3-2) and TRBJ2-2; 9 bases match TRBD2. Per the germline V gene, CDR1 is LGHDT and CDR2 is YNNKEL (reference sequence). The CDR3 is 16 residues long. Trimming removed 0 bases from V and 7 bases from J; junction bases left unmatched: 6. The CDR3 sequence is CASSQDQLAGIGELFF. CDR3 DNA sequence: TGTGCCAGCAGCCAAGATCAGCTAGCGGGAATCGGGGAGCTGTTTTTT.

The V and J genes are TRBV2 and TRBJ2-3, with 11 bases fitting TRBD2. Per the germline V gene, CDR1 is SNHLY and CDR2 is FYNNEI. The J segment lost 0 bases and the V segment lost 4 bases, leaving 0 bases of the junction unmatched. This CDR3 is built from 15 residues. CDR3 residues: CASSVAGGSTDTQYF. CDR3 bases: TGTGCCAGCAGTGTAGCGGGGGGGAGCACAGATACGCAGTATTTT.